The 8 T cell receptor beta chains listed next were all sequenced from one sample in a study of shared clonotypes between healthy human individuals. TCRdb's copy holds only in-frame clones and misses some; the assay was immunoSEQ multiplex PCR. The sample carries about half a million clones, roughly 85% recorded once. Sequenced sample: PBMCs. These TCRs come from a woman aged 40 to 50 in good health. Some clones in this sample may be carry-over from other donors' samples.

This clone was detected ten times or more. The chain has TRBV15 and TRBJ1-1; a possible D gene is TRBD1 (5 bases). CDR1 is LNHNV and CDR2 is YYDKDF in the germline V gene (reference sequence). The CDR3 contains 15 residues. Trimming took 1 base from V and 1 from J, leaving 10 bases between them. This CDR3 is CATSRVGARNTEAFF. For the CDR3, the DNA is TGTGCCACCAGCAGAGTAGGGGCTAGGAACACTGAAGCTTTCTTT.

The chain combines TRBV7-3 with TRBJ2-1, with D possibly being TRBD2 (5 bases). Trimming cost V 2 bases and J 4 bases, with 12 bases left between them. Germline lookup yields CDR1 SGHTA and CDR2 FQGTGA. The CDR3 contains 15 residues. The CDR3 loop reads CASSLYGKRYNEQFF. In DNA form, the CDR3 reads TGTGCCAGCAGCTTATACGGGAAACGGTACAATGAGCAGTTCTTC.

The V and J genes are TRBV28 and TRBJ2-4, with 9 bases that match TRBD2. The junction had 10 bases not matched to a gene; V was cut back by 2 bases and J by 8 bases. In germline, CDR1 is MDHEN, CDR2 SYDVKM. The length of the CDR3 is 16 residues. CDR3 nucleotides: TGTGCCAGCAGTTTACCTTTAGCGGGAGTTAAGCACATTCAGTACTTC. Amino acid sequence: CASSLPLAGVKHIQYF. The variable domain in full, completed from reference TRBV28 and TRBJ2-4, reads DVKVTQSSRYLVKRTGEKVFLECVQDMDHENMFWYRQDPGLGLRLIYFSYDVKMKEKGDIPEGYSVSREKKERFSLILESASTNQTSMYLCASSLPLAGVKHIQYFGAGTRLSVL.

This chain connects TRBV6-1 to TRBJ2-7, with D perhaps TRBD2 (6 bases). Trimming removed 1 base at V and 2 bases at J, with 12 bases between. Germline V gene data show CDR1 as MNHNS and CDR2 as SASEGT. This CDR3 is built from 15 residues. The CDR3 reads CASSEDVGGTYEQYF. CDR3 coding DNA: TGTGCCAGCAGTGAAGATGTGGGCGGGACCTACGAGCAGTACTTC.

The genes are TRBV2 and TRBJ2-1; D not resolved. Germline CDR1 is SNHLY and CDR2 is FYNNEI. The CDR3 covers 14 residues. Trimming took 4 bases from V and 6 from J, leaving 13 bases between them. CDR3 sequence: CASSVGLAVNEQFF. The CDR3 DNA sequence: TGTGCCAGCAGTGTAGGTTTGGCGGTCAATGAGCAGTTCTTC.

The rearrangement links TRBV7-2 to TRBJ1-5; D is perhaps TRBD1 (6 bases). CDR1 and CDR2 from the germline V gene are SGHTA and FQGNSA. This CDR3 is built from 13 residues. Trimming took off 6 bases at V and 5 bases at J, with 11 bases between the two ends. The CDR3 sequence: CASRPRGDQPQHF. In DNA, the CDR3 is TGTGCCAGCAGGCCAAGGGGGGATCAGCCCCAGCATTTT.

V is TRBV2 and J is TRBJ2-7; TRBD1 matches 9 bases. CDR1 is SNHLY and CDR2 is FYNNEI in the germline V gene. The CDR3 runs to 14 residues. The junction had 2 bases not matched to a gene; V was cut back by 3 bases and J by 2 bases. Here the CDR3 reads CASSEGQGTYEQYF. The CDR3 nucleotides are TGTGCCAGCAGTGAGGGACAGGGTACCTACGAGCAGTACTTC.

The J gene is TRBJ2-1, the V gene TRBV7-9; D perhaps matches TRBD2 (5 bases). Trimming removed 1 base from V and 6 bases from J, with 10 bases in between. Germline CDR1 is SEHNR and CDR2 is FQNEAQ (reference sequence). The CDR3 loop spans 14 amino acids. As DNA, the CDR3 is TGTGCCAGCAGCTTAGGGGCGGGCGTCAATGAGCAGTTCTTC. Its protein is CASSLGAGVNEQFF.